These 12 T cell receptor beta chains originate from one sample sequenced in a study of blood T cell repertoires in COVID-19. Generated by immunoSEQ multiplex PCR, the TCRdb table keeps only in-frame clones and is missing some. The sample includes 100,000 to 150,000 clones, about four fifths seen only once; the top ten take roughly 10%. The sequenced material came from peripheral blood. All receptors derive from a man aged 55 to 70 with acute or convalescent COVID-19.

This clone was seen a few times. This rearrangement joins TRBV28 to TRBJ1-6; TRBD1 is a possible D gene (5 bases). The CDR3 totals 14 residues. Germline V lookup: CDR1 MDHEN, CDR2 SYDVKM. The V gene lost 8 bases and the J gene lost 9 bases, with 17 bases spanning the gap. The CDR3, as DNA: TGTGCCAGCTTGTCCTGGCAGGGAAGTTCACCCCTCCACTTT. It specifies CASLSWQGSSPLHF.

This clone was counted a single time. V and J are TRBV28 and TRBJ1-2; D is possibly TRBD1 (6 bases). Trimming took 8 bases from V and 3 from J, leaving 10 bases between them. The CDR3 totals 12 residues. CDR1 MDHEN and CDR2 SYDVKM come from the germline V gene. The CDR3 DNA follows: TGTGCCAGCGGCGGACAGCACTATGGCTACACCTTC. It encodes CASGGQHYGYTF.

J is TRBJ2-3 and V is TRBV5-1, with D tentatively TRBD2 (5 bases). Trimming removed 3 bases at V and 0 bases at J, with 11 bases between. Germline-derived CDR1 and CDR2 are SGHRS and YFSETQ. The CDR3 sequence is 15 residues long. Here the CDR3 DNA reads TGCGCCAGCAGCTCCGGCAGACTAAGCACAGATACGCAGTATTTT. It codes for CASSSGRLSTDTQYF.

The CDR3 sequence is CASSALSPGENTEAFF. As DNA, the CDR3 is TGTGCCAGCAGCGCCCTGAGTCCAGGGGAGAACACTGAAGCTTTCTTT. This sequence joins TRBV9 and TRBJ1-1; a possible D gene is TRBD1 (6 bases). The germline gives CDR1 SGDLS, CDR2 YYNGEE. Deletions cut 3 bases from V and 1 base from J, with 16 bases between. This CDR3 contains 16 residues.

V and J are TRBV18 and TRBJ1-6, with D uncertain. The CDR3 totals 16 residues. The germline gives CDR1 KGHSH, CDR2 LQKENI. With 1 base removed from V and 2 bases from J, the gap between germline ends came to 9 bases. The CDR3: CASSPLGIPYNSPLHF. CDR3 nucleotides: TGTGCCAGCTCACCACTCGGTATCCCCTATAATTCACCCCTCCACTTT.

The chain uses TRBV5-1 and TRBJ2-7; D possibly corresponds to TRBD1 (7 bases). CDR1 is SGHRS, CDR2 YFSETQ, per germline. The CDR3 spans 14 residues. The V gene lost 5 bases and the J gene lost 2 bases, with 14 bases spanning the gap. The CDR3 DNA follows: TGCGCCAGCAGATGGCGGGACAGCACCTACGAGCAGTACTTC. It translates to CASRWRDSTYEQYF.

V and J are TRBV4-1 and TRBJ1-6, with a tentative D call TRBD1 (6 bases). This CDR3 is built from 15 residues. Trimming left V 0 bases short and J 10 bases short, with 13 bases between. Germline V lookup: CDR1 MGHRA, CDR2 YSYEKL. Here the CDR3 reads CASSQDTGFGSPLHF. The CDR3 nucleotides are TGCGCCAGCAGCCAAGATACAGGGTTCGGGTCACCCCTCCACTTT.

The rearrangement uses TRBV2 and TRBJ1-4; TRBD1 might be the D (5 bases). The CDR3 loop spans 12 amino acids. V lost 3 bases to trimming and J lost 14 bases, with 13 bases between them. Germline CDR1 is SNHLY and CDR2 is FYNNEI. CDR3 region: CASSEGGGQLFF. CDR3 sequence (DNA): TGTGCCAGCAGTGAGGGGGGAGGGCAGCTGTTTTTT.

In nucleotides, the CDR3 is TGTGCCAGCAGACTAGCAGGCTCCAACCGTGAGCAGTTCTTC. Its protein product is CASRLAGSNREQFF. V and J are TRBV28 and TRBJ2-1, with a weak D call TRBD2 (6 bases). This CDR3 contains 14 residues. V was shortened by 6 bases and J by 9 bases, with 18 bases between the two germline ends. The germline V gene has CDR1 MDHEN and CDR2 SYDVKM.

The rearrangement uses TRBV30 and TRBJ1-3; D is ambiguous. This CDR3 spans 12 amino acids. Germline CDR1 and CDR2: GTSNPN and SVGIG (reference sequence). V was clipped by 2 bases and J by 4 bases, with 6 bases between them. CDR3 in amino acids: CAWSSTGNTIYF. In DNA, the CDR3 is TGTGCCTGGAGTTCCACAGGAAACACCATATATTTT.

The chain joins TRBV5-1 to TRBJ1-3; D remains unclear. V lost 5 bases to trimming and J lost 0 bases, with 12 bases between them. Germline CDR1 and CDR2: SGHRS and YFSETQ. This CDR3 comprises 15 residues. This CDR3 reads CASSEASFSGNTIYF. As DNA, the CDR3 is TGCGCCAGCAGTGAGGCGTCTTTCTCTGGAAACACCATATATTTT.

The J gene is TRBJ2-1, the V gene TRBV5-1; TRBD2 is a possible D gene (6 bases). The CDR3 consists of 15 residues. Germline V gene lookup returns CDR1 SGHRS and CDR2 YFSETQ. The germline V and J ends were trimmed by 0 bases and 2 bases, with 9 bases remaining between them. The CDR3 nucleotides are TGCGCCAGCAGCTTGGGACTAGATCCCTACAATGAGCAGTTCTTC. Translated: CASSLGLDPYNEQFF.